These T cell receptor beta chains were read from a single sample in a study of neurological immune-mediated disorders. TCRdb recomputed calls from the 5' RACE reads with MiXCR, one row per CDR3 protein. The profile covers about 95,000 distinct CDR3 sequences, with roughly 3.5% appearing a single time and 5.5% to 6.5% taken by the ten largest. What was sequenced was PBMCs. The receptors come from a woman aged 18-35 years with multiple sclerosis. Each CDR3 is given with its conserved first and last residue. Each record gives: CDR3 length, D gene, J gene, clone size, V gene, CDR3 protein, CDR3 DNA. The D gene is left open where the match is weak. Clone sizes are shown as once, few or many counts, or a class when the clone is expanded.

cdr3_length: 13
d_call: NA
j_call: TRBJ1-5
clone_size: many
v_call: TRBV20-1
cdr3_aa: CSALGRTNQPQHF
cdr3_nt: TGCAGTGCCCTCGGTAGGACCAATCAGCCCCAGCATTTT

cdr3_length: 14
d_call: NA
j_call: TRBJ2-3
clone_size: many
v_call: TRBV27
cdr3_aa: CASALGRSTDTQYF
cdr3_nt: TGTGCCAGCGCCTTGGGTAGGAGCACAGATACGCAGTATTTT

cdr3_length: 16
d_call: TRBD1
j_call: TRBJ1-5
clone_size: many
v_call: TRBV6-2/TRBV6-3
cdr3_aa: CASSPTGGAGNQPQHF
cdr3_nt: TGTGCCAGCAGCCCAACAGGGGGCGCGGGAAATCAGCCCCAGCATTTT

cdr3_length: 16
d_call: NA
j_call: TRBJ1-6
clone_size: many
v_call: TRBV15
cdr3_aa: CATSRARDIYNSPLHF
cdr3_nt: TGTGCCACCAGCAGAGCCCGGGACATCTATAATTCACCCCTCCACTTT

cdr3_length: 14
d_call: TRBD1
j_call: TRBJ1-1
clone_size: many
v_call: TRBV5-1
cdr3_aa: CASSLRQGNTEAFF
cdr3_nt: TGCGCCAGCAGCTTACGACAGGGCAACACTGAAGCTTTCTTT

cdr3_length: 12
d_call: NA
j_call: TRBJ1-4
clone_size: few
v_call: TRBV20-1
cdr3_aa: CSAVQFKEKLFF
cdr3_nt: TGCAGTGCTGTACAGTTTAAAGAAAAACTGTTTTTT

cdr3_length: 18
d_call: TRBD1
j_call: TRBJ2-3
clone_size: many
v_call: TRBV27
cdr3_aa: CASSSRLTGIGITDTQYF
cdr3_nt: TGTGCCAGCAGTTCTCGATTGACAGGGATTGGAATCACAGATACGCAGTATTTT

cdr3_length: 17
d_call: TRBD2
j_call: TRBJ2-3
clone_size: few
v_call: TRBV28
cdr3_aa: CASSPHPTSGSTDTQYF
cdr3_nt: TGTGCCAGCAGTCCCCATCCGACTAGCGGAAGCACAGATACGCAGTATTTT

cdr3_length: 14
d_call: TRBD2
j_call: TRBJ2-1
clone_size: many
v_call: TRBV5-1
cdr3_aa: CASSQGTIYNEQFF
cdr3_nt: TGCGCCAGCAGCCAAGGGACTATCTACAATGAGCAGTTCTTC

cdr3_length: 16
d_call: TRBD2
j_call: TRBJ2-3
clone_size: many
v_call: TRBV20-1
cdr3_aa: CSARDPRGTSTDTQYF
cdr3_nt: TGCAGTGCTAGAGACCCGCGGGGGACTAGCACAGATACGCAGTATTTT

cdr3_length: 15
d_call: NA
j_call: TRBJ1-5
clone_size: many
v_call: TRBV12-3/TRBV12-4
cdr3_aa: CASSLGAGSNQPQHF
cdr3_nt: TGTGCCAGCAGTTTAGGGGCAGGTAGCAATCAGCCCCAGCATTTT

cdr3_length: 15
d_call: TRBD1
j_call: TRBJ2-5
clone_size: many
v_call: TRBV3-1
cdr3_aa: CASSRIDRGLETQYF
cdr3_nt: TGTGCCAGCAGCCGAATCGACAGGGGCTTAGAGACCCAGTACTTC

cdr3_length: 16
d_call: TRBD2
j_call: TRBJ2-5
clone_size: many
v_call: TRBV20-1
cdr3_aa: CSARALAGGLQETQYF
cdr3_nt: TGCAGTGCTAGAGCACTAGCGGGGGGGTTACAAGAGACCCAGTACTTC

cdr3_length: 13
d_call: TRBD2
j_call: TRBJ2-7
clone_size: many
v_call: TRBV20-1
cdr3_aa: CSARLAGGDEQYF
cdr3_nt: TGCAGTGCTAGATTAGCGGGAGGTGATGAGCAGTACTTC

cdr3_length: 16
d_call: TRBD2
j_call: TRBJ2-4
clone_size: many
v_call: TRBV7-2
cdr3_aa: CASSFTSGGATNIQYF
cdr3_nt: TGTGCCAGCAGCTTCACAAGCGGGGGGGCTACGAACATTCAGTACTTC

cdr3_length: 15
d_call: NA
j_call: TRBJ1-6
clone_size: many
v_call: TRBV12-3/TRBV12-4
cdr3_aa: CASSASGTHNSPLHF
cdr3_nt: TGTGCCAGCAGTGCCTCCGGGACGCACAATTCACCCCTCCACTTT

cdr3_length: 16
d_call: TRBD2
j_call: TRBJ2-3
clone_size: many
v_call: TRBV29-1
cdr3_aa: CSVGSSGATSTDTQYF
cdr3_nt: TGCAGCGTAGGGTCTAGCGGGGCTACTAGCACAGATACGCAGTATTTT